This T cell receptor (beta chain) was captured in a study of shared clonotypes between healthy human individuals. With 4 bases clipped from V and 3 bases from J, the junction kept 10 bases outside the gene matches. The CDR3 totals 16 residues. CDR1 SGHDT and CDR2 YYEEEE come from the germline V gene. Study conclusions and caveats: When naive CD4 clonotypes were compared across a few donors, around 4.6% were shared.

Note on this clone: What it recognizes is unknown.

Nashville, Tennessee was home to all donors, who were Caucasian adults. Generated by immunoSEQ multiplex PCR, the TCRdb table keeps only in-frame clones and is missing some. Among some 900,000 clones listed, more than 75% were seen once. This clonotype was sampled from a young man in good health. What was sequenced was memory CD4+ T cells sorted from blood. Subset indicated: CD45RA-negative fraction. The gene calls are TRBV5-6 and TRBJ2-5, with 9 nucleotides matching TRBD1. The CDR3 spells CASSGGTGFPEETQYF. In DNA form, the CDR3 reads TGTGCCAGCAGCGGTGGGACAGGGTTCCCCGAAGAGACCCAGTACTTC.